A single sample gave rise to the 5 T cell receptor beta chains below, sequenced in a study of blood T cell repertoires in COVID-19. The method was immunoSEQ multiplex PCR; TCRdb's version includes in-frame clones alone and lacks a portion of them. The data hold 180,000 or so clones, with 86% observed a single time. Sequencing input: PBMCs or T cells enriched from blood (not recorded which). These TCRs come from a man aged 35 to 55 with acute COVID-19.

The V call is TRBV28, the J call TRBJ2-5; tentatively, D is TRBD2 (7 bases). V was cut by 6 bases and J by 3 bases, with 23 bases left in between. Germline V CDR1 and CDR2: MDHEN, SYDVKM. The CDR3 is 17 residues long. The DNA of the CDR3 is TGTGCCAGCAGCAACACGGTGGGGGGGGCATTGGAAGAGACCCAGTACTTC. Protein product: CASSNTVGGALEETQYF. Drawing the rest from reference TRBV28 and TRBJ2-5, the complete variable domain is DVKVTQSSRYLVKRTGEKVFLECVQDMDHENMFWYRQDPGLGLRLIYFSYDVKMKEKGDIPEGYSVSREKKERFSLILESASTNQTSMYLCASSNTVGGALEETQYFGPGTRLLVL.

The chain uses TRBV6-5 and TRBJ2-3, with 8 bases identical to TRBD1. The CDR3 loop spans 13 amino acids. Trimming at V came to 4 bases and at J to 6 bases, leaving 3 bases not matched to a gene. Germline assignment: CDR1 MNHEY and CDR2 SVGAGI. The CDR3 region has the DNA TGTGCCAGCAGTTCAGGGGGCTTGGATACGCAGTATTTT. It is translated as CASSSGGLDTQYF.

This chain uses TRBV19 with TRBJ2-5, with TRBD2 matching over 7 bases. V was pared by 5 bases and J by 2 bases, with 8 bases of the junction left unmatched. The CDR3 contains 15 residues. Germline V gene sequence: CDR1 LNHDA, CDR2 SQIVND (reference sequence). The CDR3 spells CASSRSSGFQETQYF. In DNA, the CDR3 is TGTGCCAGTAGTCGATCTAGCGGTTTTCAAGAGACCCAGTACTTC. Based on the CDR3 plus reference TRBV19 and TRBJ2-5, the full variable domain is DGGITQSPKYLFRKEGQNVTLSCEQNLNHDAMYWYRQDPGQGLRLIYYSQIVNDFQKGDIAEGYSVSREKKESFPLTVTSAQKNPTAFYLCASSRSSGFQETQYFGPGTRLLVL.

The chain links TRBV2 to TRBJ1-4, with D hard to call. CDR3 length: 15 residues. The V gene's germline CDR1 is SNHLY and CDR2 FYNNEI. V gave up 6 bases and J gave up 8 bases, with 19 bases separating them. The DNA for the CDR3 is TGTGCCAGCAGGAGAGGGTTGTCGGAGTCCGAAAAACTGTTTTTT. Translating gives CASRRGLSESEKLFF.

The chain is built from TRBV19 and TRBJ1-6; D perhaps matches TRBD1 (6 bases). The CDR3 extends over 17 amino acids. Trimming removed 3 bases from V and 0 bases from J, with 12 bases in between. Germline V gene lookup returns CDR1 LNHDA and CDR2 SQIVND (reference sequence). The DNA of the CDR3 is TGTGCCAGTAGTATGGACAGTGGGAGCTCCTATAATTCACCCCTCCACTTT. It specifies CASSMDSGSSYNSPLHF.